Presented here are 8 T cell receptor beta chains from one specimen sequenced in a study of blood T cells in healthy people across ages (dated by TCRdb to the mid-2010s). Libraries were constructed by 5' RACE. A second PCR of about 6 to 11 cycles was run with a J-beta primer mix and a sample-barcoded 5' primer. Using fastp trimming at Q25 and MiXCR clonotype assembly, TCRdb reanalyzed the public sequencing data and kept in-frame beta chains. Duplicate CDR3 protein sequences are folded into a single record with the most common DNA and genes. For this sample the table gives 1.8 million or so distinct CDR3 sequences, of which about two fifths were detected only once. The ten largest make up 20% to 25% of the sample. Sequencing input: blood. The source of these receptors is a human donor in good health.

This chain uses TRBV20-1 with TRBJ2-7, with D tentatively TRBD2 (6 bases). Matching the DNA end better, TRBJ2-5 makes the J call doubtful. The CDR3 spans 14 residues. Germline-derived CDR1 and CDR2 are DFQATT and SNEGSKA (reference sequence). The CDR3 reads CSATREAQGETQYF. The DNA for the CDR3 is TGCAGTGCTACTAGGGAGGCACAAGGGGAGACCCAGTACTTC.

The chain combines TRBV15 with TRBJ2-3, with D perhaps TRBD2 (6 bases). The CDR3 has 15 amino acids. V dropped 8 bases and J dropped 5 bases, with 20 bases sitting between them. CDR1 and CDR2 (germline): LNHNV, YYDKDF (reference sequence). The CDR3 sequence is CATRDSEFGGDTQYF. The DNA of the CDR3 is TGTGCCACCCGGGACTCCGAGTTTGGTGGAGATACGCAGTATTTT.

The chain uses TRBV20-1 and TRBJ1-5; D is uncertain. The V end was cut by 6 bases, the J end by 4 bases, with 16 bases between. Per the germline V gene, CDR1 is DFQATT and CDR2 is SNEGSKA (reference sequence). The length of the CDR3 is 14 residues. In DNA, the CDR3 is TGCAGTGCCCGCCTGGATGTCCTAAATCAGCCCCAGCATTTT. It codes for CSARLDVLNQPQHF.

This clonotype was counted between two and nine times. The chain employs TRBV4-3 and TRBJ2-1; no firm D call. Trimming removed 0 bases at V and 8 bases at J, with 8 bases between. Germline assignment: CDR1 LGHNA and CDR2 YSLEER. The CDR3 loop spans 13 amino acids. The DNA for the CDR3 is TGCGCCAGCAGCCAAGATCTTAGGGATGAGCAGTTCTTC. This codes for CASSQDLRDEQFF.

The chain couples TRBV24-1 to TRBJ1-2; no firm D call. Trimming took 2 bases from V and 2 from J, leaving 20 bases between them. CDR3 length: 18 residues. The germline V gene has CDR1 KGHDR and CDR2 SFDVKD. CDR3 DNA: TGTGCCACCAGTGATTCTTCAACCTCCTGGACCGTGAACTATGGCTACACCTTC. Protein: CATSDSSTSWTVNYGYTF.

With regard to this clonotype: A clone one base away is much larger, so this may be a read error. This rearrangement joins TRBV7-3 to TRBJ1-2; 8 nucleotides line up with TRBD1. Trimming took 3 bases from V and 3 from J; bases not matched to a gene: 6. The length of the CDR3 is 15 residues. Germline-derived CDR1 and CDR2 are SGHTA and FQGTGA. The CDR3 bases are TGTGCCAGCAGCTTGACAGGGGACGCGGACTATGGCTACACCTTC. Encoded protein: CASSLTGDADYGYTF.

CDR3: CASGKGGKPQHF. DNA for the CDR3: TGTGCCAGCGGGAAGGGAGGTAAGCCCCAGCATTTT. The chain combines TRBV7-9 with TRBJ1-5; D is unresolved. The CDR3 has 12 amino acids. Trimming shortened V by 8 bases and J by 8 bases, and 13 bases separated the two germline ends. Germline CDR1 SEHNR, CDR2 FQNEAQ (reference sequence).

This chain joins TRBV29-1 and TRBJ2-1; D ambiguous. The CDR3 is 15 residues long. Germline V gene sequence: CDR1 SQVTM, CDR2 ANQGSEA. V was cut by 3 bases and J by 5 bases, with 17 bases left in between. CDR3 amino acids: CSVEYRTQPNNEQFF. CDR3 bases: TGCAGCGTTGAGTATCGCACCCAGCCCAACAATGAGCAGTTCTTC.